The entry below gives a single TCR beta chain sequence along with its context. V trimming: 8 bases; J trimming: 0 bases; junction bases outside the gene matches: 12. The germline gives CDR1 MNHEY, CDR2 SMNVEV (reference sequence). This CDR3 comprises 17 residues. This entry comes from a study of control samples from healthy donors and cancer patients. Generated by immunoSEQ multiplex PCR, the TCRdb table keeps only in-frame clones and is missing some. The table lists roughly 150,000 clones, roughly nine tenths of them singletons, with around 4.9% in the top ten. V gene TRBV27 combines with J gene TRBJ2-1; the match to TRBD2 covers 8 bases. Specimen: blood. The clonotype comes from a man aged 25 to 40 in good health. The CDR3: CASEPLASGSSYNEQFF. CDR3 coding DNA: TGTGCCAGCGAGCCCTTAGCGAGCGGGAGCTCCTACAATGAGCAGTTCTTC.